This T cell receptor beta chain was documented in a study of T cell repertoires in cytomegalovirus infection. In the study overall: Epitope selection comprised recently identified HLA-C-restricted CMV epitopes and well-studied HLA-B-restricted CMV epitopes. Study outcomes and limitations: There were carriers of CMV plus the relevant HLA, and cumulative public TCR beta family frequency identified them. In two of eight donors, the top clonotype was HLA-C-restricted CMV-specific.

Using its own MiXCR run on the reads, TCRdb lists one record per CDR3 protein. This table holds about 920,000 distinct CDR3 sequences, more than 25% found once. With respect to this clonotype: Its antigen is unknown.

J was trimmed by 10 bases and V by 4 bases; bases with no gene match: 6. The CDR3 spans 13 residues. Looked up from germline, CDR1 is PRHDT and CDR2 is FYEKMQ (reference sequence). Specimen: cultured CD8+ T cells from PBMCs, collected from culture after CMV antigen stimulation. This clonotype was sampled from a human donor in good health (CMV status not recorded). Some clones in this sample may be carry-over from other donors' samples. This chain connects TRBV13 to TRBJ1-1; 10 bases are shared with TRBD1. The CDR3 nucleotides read TGTGCCAGCAGCTGGGACAGGGGAAAAGGAGCTTTCTTT. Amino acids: CASSWDRGKGAFF.